This TCR beta chain is drawn from a study of control samples from healthy donors and cancer patients (dated by TCRdb to the early 2020s). Libraries were prepared through the immunoSEQ multiplex PCR assay. Imported from immuneACCESS, the table was reduced by TCRdb to in-frame sequences with V and J called. These copies leave out some clones; in studies compared against another copy, an unresolved V gene accounts for under half, and the cause of the remainder is not known. For this sample the table gives 150,000 to 200,000 clones, of which nearly 90% were detected only once. The top ten clonotypes cover just over 1.4% of the sample. From the germline V gene, CDR1 is MGHRA and CDR2 is YSYEKL. Spanning cysteine to phenylalanine, the CDR3 consists of 16 amino acids. Here the CDR3 DNA is all that survives: 48 bases in frame from base 1. The junction shows trimming of 1 base on V and 1 base on J, plus 11 bases between the germline ends.

This clone was seen only once. The target of this receptor is not known. No much larger clonotype is one base removed from it; base qualities were not supplied. The TCR originated in a woman aged 50 to 60 in good health. Recombination joined TRBV4-1 with TRBJ1-5, with the D gene too uncertain to name. The sample taken for sequencing was blood. The nucleotide sequence is given as TGCGCCAGCAGCCAAGGGACCCCCCGAAGCAATCAGCCCCAGCATTTT. Translated, it gives CASSQGTPRSNQPQHF.